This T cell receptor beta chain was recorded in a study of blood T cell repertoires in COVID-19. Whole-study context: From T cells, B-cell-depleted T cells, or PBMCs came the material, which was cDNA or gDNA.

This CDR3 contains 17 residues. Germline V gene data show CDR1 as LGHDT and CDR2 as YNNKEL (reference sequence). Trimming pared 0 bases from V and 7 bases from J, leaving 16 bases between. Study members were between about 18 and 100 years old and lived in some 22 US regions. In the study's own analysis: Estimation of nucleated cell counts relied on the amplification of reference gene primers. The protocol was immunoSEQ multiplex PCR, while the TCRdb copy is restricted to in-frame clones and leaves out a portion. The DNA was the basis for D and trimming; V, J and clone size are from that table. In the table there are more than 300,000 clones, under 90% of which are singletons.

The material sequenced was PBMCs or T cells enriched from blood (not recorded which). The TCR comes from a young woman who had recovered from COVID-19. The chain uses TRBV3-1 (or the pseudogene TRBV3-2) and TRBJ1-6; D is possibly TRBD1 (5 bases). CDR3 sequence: CASSQDFGGVMNSPLHF. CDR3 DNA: TGTGCCAGCAGCCAAGACTTCGGAGGGGTAATGAATTCACCCCTCCACTTT.